These T cell receptor beta chains were read from a single sample in a study of cytotoxic CD8 clonotypes in ibrutinib-treated CLL. Libraries were prepared by immunoSEQ multiplex PCR; TCRdb keeps only in-frame clonotypes and omits some of them. The data hold approximately 40,000 clones, with approximately 70% observed a single time. Specimen: PBMCs, collected at disease progression, from a patient treated with ibrutinib. Every receptor here comes from a human donor with chronic lymphocytic leukemia. The CDR3 runs from the conserved cysteine through the conserved F or W. The D gene is left open where the match is weak. Clone size appears in some rows only: once, few, many, or a class for an expanded clone.

cdr3_nt | cdr3_aa | clone_size | v_call | d_call | j_call
TGTGCCAGCAGCTATAGGGCTTTCTCCTACGAGCAGTACTTC | CASSYRAFSYEQYF | NA | TRBV5-8 | NA | TRBJ2-7
TGCGCCAGCAGCCAAGCCTCGGGACTAGCGGGAGCTATAAGTACCGGGGAGCTGTTTTTT | CASSQASGLAGAISTGELFF | NA | TRBV4-1 | TRBD2 | TRBJ2-2
TGCGCCAGCAGTGAGTCGACTAGCGGAACGCAGTATTTT | CASSESTSGTQYF | NA | TRBV10-2 | TRBD2 | TRBJ2-3
TGTGCCAGCAGTTACAGGCTAGCGGGAGGCATCTACGAGCAGTACTTC | CASSYRLAGGIYEQYF | NA | TRBV6-5 | TRBD2 | TRBJ2-7
TGTGCCAGCAGTTCTAACTACGAGCAGTACTTC | CASSSNYEQYF | NA | TRBV7-9 | NA | TRBJ2-7
TGCGCCAGCAGCCAATCACCCGGAGACTACGAGCAGTACTTC | CASSQSPGDYEQYF | NA | TRBV4-1 | NA | TRBJ2-7
TGTGCCAGCAGCTTAGATCAGGACTTGAGCTCCTATAATTCACCCCTCCACTTT | CASSLDQDLSSYNSPLHF | NA | TRBV7-2 | NA | TRBJ1-6
TGTGCCAGCAGCCCCGCCGGTAGTTACGAGCAGTACTTC | CASSPAGSYEQYF | once | TRBV7-6 | NA | TRBJ2-7
TGCGCCAGCAGCTTGGGCGTTGCTGGAATTGGAAACACCATATATTTT | CASSLGVAGIGNTIYF | NA | TRBV5-1 | NA | TRBJ1-3
TGTGCCAGCAGCGGGGATAGCCACACAGATACGCAGTATTTT | CASSGDSHTDTQYF | NA | TRBV9 | NA | TRBJ2-3
TGTGCCAGCAGGACTAGCGGGGAGGCAGATACGCAGTATTTT | CASRTSGEADTQYF | NA | TRBV19 | TRBD2 | TRBJ2-3
TGTGCCAGCAGCGTAGAGGTAGAAATGGAGACCCAGTACTTC | CASSVEVEMETQYF | few | TRBV9 | NA | TRBJ2-5